Listed below are T cell receptor beta chains from one sample, sequenced in a study of T-cell memory formation after mild COVID-19. TCRdb passed the 5' RACE reads through MiXCR, listing each CDR3 protein once. Of fewer than 90,000 distinct CDR3 sequences in the sample, 11% to 15% are singletons; the top ten hold about a third. Sequenced material: PBMCs or a T cell subset sorted from them (not recorded which). The receptors shown here come from an adult woman who had mild COVID-19 (a few samples of this study predate the infection). Cell type and time point are not known. Each CDR3 is given with its conserved first and last residue. A D gene is named only where the DNA matches it firmly. For some rows the clone size is stated as once, few or many, or as a class when expanded; others skip it.

>TRBJ2-1|TRBV3-1|TRBD2|few
TGTGCCAGCAGCGTTCGACTAGCGGCACATGAGCAGTTCTTC
CASSVRLAAHEQFF
>TRBJ2-1|TRBV2|.|many
TGTGCCAGCAGCACAGGGCTGGGCATCGGGTATGAGCAGTTCTTC
CASSTGLGIGYEQFF
>TRBJ2-7|TRBV20-1|TRBD2|few
TGCAGTGCTAGCCCTCCCGAACTAGCGGACTCCTACGAGCAGTACTTC
CSASPPELADSYEQYF
>TRBJ2-7|TRBV29-1|TRBD1|once
TGCAGCGTTGAACCGAGGGGACAGGGGGACGAGCAGTACTTC
CSVEPRGQGDEQYF
>TRBJ2-1|TRBV15|TRBD2|few
TGTGCCACCAGCAATCAACGGGGGGTGTACGAGCAGTTCTTC
CATSNQRGVYEQFF
>TRBJ1-3|TRBV12-3/TRBV12-4|.|few
TGTGCCAGCAGGGCCTTGGACTGGAGCTCTGGAAACACCATATATTTT
CASRALDWSSGNTIYF
>TRBJ2-5|TRBV7-9|.|many
TGTGCCAGCAGCTTAGGGGTACAGGGCGGAGAGACCCAGTACTTC
CASSLGVQGGETQYF
>TRBJ1-5|TRBV4-3|.|.
TGCGCCAGCAGCCAAGAGGTCGGGAATCAGCCCCAGCATTTT
CASSQEVGNQPQHF
>TRBJ2-7|TRBV29-1|.|few
TGCAGCGTTAAGCAAATTGACGAGCAGTACTTC
CSVKQIDEQYF
>TRBJ2-2|TRBV2|.|.
TGTGCCAGCAGTGGGTCCGTGGGGGCGAACACCGGGGAGCTGTTTTTT
CASSGSVGANTGELFF
>TRBJ1-2|TRBV7-9|.|few
TGTGCCAGCAGCTTTGAACAGGTATCGACCTATGGCTACACCTTC
CASSFEQVSTYGYTF
>TRBJ2-2|TRBV29-1|.|.
TGCAGCGTTGAGTTGTCGAACACCGGGGAGCTGTTTTTT
CSVELSNTGELFF
>TRBJ2-2|TRBV7-9|.|.
TGTGCCAGCCCAGACAAAGGGGAGCTGTTTTTT
CASPDKGELFF
>TRBJ1-5|TRBV11-2|.|few
TGTGCCAGCAGCTTAGAGTATGGAGGGGGGCAGCCCCAGCATTTT
CASSLEYGGGQPQHF
>TRBJ2-7|TRBV5-1|TRBD1|many
TGCGCCAGCAGCGGGGAAGGGACAGTAGTTTCCTACGAGCAGTACTTC
CASSGEGTVVSYEQYF
>TRBJ2-1|TRBV7-9|TRBD2|few
TGTGCCAGCAGCACGGACCTTAGCGGGGCCCGCGGAGGTGAGCAGTTCTTC
CASSTDLSGARGGEQFF
>TRBJ1-2|TRBV25-1|.|.
TGTGCCAGCAGTGAGCGCGGACACGCGTGGGGCTACACCTTC
CASSERGHAWGYTF
>TRBJ2-2|TRBV25-1|TRBD2|.
TGTGCCAGCAGTGCCCAAGCGGGGGCCACCGGGGAGCTGTTTTTT
CASSAQAGATGELFF
>TRBJ2-1|TRBV5-8|.|many
TGTGCCAGCAGCTTCAGGCGGACCTCCTACAATGAGCAGTTCTTC
CASSFRRTSYNEQFF
>TRBJ2-7|TRBV7-9|TRBD2|.
TGTGCCAGCAGCTCACCGGCCGGCGCGGGGGGAACCTACGAGCAGTACTTC
CASSSPAGAGGTYEQYF
>TRBJ1-5|TRBV19|.|few
TGTGCCAGTAGTATAGGCGGGGAGGGTCAGCCCCAGCATTTT
CASSIGGEGQPQHF
>TRBJ2-7|TRBV27|.|.
TGTGCCAGCAGATTAATCTCAGGGTACGAGCAGTACTTC
CASRLISGYEQYF
>TRBJ2-1|TRBV19|.|many
TGTGCCAGTAGCTCTTATGGGGGGAGGTACAATGAGCAGTTCTTC
CASSSYGGRYNEQFF
>TRBJ1-1|TRBV4-1|.|few
TGCGCCAGCAGCCAAGAGGACGGGAACACTGAAGCTTTCTTT
CASSQEDGNTEAFF
>TRBJ2-5|TRBV12-5|.|.
TGTGCTAGTATAAATACGGGCAGTCTCCAAGAGACCCAGTACTTC
CASINTGSLQETQYF
>TRBJ2-7|TRBV12-3/TRBV12-4|TRBD2|.
TGTGCCAGCAGTCTGGCGGGGGGGGCGACCTACGAGCAGTACTTC
CASSLAGGATYEQYF
>TRBJ1-4|TRBV27|.|.
TGTGCCAGCAGACTCACATCTCCAAACGAAAAACTGTTTTTT
CASRLTSPNEKLFF
>TRBJ1-2|TRBV29-1|TRBD1|few
TGCAGCGCCTTGACAGGGGAAGACTATGGCTACACCTTC
CSALTGEDYGYTF
>TRBJ1-6|TRBV5-1|TRBD1|few
TGCGCCAGCAGCACCGGGACAGGGAGCTCCTATAATTCACCCCTCCACTTT
CASSTGTGSSYNSPLHF
>TRBJ2-3|TRBV11-3|.|.
TGTGCCAGCAGCACCTCCTGGACAGACCCGCAGTATTTT
CASSTSWTDPQYF
>TRBJ2-7|TRBV3-1|.|.
TGTGCCAGCAGCCCGGGACAATTATACGAGCAGTACTTC
CASSPGQLYEQYF
>TRBJ2-2|TRBV20-1|.|.
TGCAGTGCTAGTCCTACTCGGGGGCTAGGCACCGGGGAGCTGTTTTTT
CSASPTRGLGTGELFF
>TRBJ1-2|TRBV6-5|TRBD1|.
TGTGCCAGCAGCGGGACAGACTATGGCTACACCTTC
CASSGTDYGYTF
>TRBJ1-2|TRBV6-6|.|few
TGTGCCAGCGGCCCTTTGGAGGGCTACACCTTC
CASGPLEGYTF
>TRBJ2-2|TRBV11-2|TRBD2|.
TGTGCCAGCAGCTCACCGGACACTAGCGGGGGCACCGGGGAGCTGTTTTTT
CASSSPDTSGGTGELFF
>TRBJ2-1|TRBV24-1|TRBD1|.
TGTGCCACCAGTGCAGGGGGCTCCTACAATGAGCAGTTCTTC
CATSAGGSYNEQFF
>TRBJ2-7|TRBV7-9|TRBD1|few
TGTGCCAGCAGCACGGGACAGGTAATCTCCTACGAGCAGTACTTC
CASSTGQVISYEQYF
>TRBJ2-3|TRBV18|TRBD2|.
TGTGCCAGCTCACGGACTAGCGGGGTCACAGATACGCAGTATTTT
CASSRTSGVTDTQYF
>TRBJ1-2|TRBV12-3/TRBV12-4|TRBD1|few
TGTGCCAGCAGTTTAGTCCACAGGGGGCAGTCCCACTATGGCTACACCTTC
CASSLVHRGQSHYGYTF
>TRBJ2-3|TRBV24-1|.|few
TGTGCCACCAGTGATCCCCAGGGGCTGCGTACAGATACGCAGTATTTT
CATSDPQGLRTDTQYF
>TRBJ2-2|TRBV5-1|.|.
TGCGCCAGCAGCTACTTCGGGTTTGACACCGGGGAGCTGTTTTTT
CASSYFGFDTGELFF
>TRBJ2-2|TRBV12-3/TRBV12-4|TRBD2|.
TGTGCCAGCAGGTCAAGCGGGGGGGGCAGGGCCCGGCTAACGAACACCGGGGAGCTGTTTTTT
CASRSSGGGRARLTNTGELFF
>TRBJ2-5|TRBV6-5|TRBD1|few
TGTGCCAGCAGTTTGGGGACAGGAGGAGCTATTGTGGAGACCCAGTACTTC
CASSLGTGGAIVETQYF
>TRBJ2-7|TRBV29-1|TRBD1|few
TGCAGCGTTGGGGTACTCCCAGGGGGCTACGAGCAGTACTTC
CSVGVLPGGYEQYF
>TRBJ2-3|TRBV5-5|TRBD2|once
TGTGCCAGCAGCTGGACCCTAGCGGGAGTGGCAGATACGCAGTATTTT
CASSWTLAGVADTQYF
>TRBJ2-1|TRBV12-3/TRBV12-4|TRBD1|few
TGTGCCAGCAGTTTAGATCGACAGGGGGGCAATGAGCAGTTCTTC
CASSLDRQGGNEQFF
>TRBJ2-3|TRBV11-2|.|.
TGTGCCAGCAGCTTAAATCAGGGAGGAGATACGCAGTATTTT
CASSLNQGGDTQYF
>TRBJ2-3|TRBV5-1|TRBD2|few
TGCGCCAGCAGCCCCTTTAGCGGGAGCACAGATACGCAGTATTTT
CASSPFSGSTDTQYF
>TRBJ1-5|TRBV6-1|TRBD1|.
TGTGCCAGCAGTGAGTATTCGCAGGGGGACTATAGCAATCAGCCCCAGCATTTT
CASSEYSQGDYSNQPQHF
>TRBJ2-7|TRBV9|.|few
TGTGCCAGCAGCGCCCTAGACAGGGACTATATCTACGAGCAGTACTTC
CASSALDRDYIYEQYF
>TRBJ2-2|TRBV7-8|.|.
TGTGCCAGCAGCCCCAGAATGGGACCTTCGAACACCGGGGAGCTGTTTTTT
CASSPRMGPSNTGELFF
>TRBJ2-5|TRBV7-9|.|medium-sized
TGTGCCAGCAGCAGAATCACTAGAGGTCCGCCAGAGACCCAGTACTTC
CASSRITRGPPETQYF
>TRBJ2-2|TRBV29-1|.|few
TGCAGCGTTTCCACAGGGTCGGGCACCGGGGAGCTGTTTTTT
CSVSTGSGTGELFF